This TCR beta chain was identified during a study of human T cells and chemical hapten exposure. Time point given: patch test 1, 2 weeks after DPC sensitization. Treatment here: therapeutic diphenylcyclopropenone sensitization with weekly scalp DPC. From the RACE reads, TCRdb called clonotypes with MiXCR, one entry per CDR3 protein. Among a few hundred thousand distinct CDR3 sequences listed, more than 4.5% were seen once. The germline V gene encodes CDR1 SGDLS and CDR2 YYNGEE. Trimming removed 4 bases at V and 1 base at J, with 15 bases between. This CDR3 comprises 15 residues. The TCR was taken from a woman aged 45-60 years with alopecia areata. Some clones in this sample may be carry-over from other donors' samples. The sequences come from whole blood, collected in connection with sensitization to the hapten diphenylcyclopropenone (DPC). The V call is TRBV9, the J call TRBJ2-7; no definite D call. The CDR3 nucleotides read TGTGCCAGCAGCCCATCGACCCAGCTATCCTACGAGCAGTACTTC. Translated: CASSPSTQLSYEQYF.